The present entry profiles one T cell receptor (beta chain) with its context. This specimen comes from a study of blood T cell repertoires in COVID-19. Profiling relied on immunoSEQ multiplex PCR, and the TCRdb table lists in-frame clones only, not all of them. The profile shows 200,000 to 250,000 clones, about nine tenths of them singletons. Germline assignment: CDR1 PRHDT and CDR2 FYEKMQ (reference sequence). The V end lost 5 bases, the J end lost 7 bases, and 20 bases lay between the germline ends. CDR3 length equals 15 residues. What was sequenced was peripheral blood. The chain employs TRBV13 and TRBJ2-5; possible D gene TRBD1, 5 bases. This TCR was sampled from a man aged 60-69 years who had recovered from COVID-19. In DNA form, the CDR3 reads TGTGCCAGCAGCCCGCACTCCGCTGGGGCAGGGACCCAGTACTTC. Amino acid sequence: CASSPHSAGAGTQYF.